This TCR beta chain came from a study of T-cell memory formation after mild COVID-19. MiXCR, applied by TCRdb to the 5' RACE reads, yields one record per CDR3 protein. The sample contains about 270,000 distinct CDR3 sequences, just over 15% of which appear only once. CDR1 DFQATT and CDR2 SNEGSKA come from the germline V gene (reference sequence). The CDR3 is 13 amino acids. V gave up 5 bases and J gave up 4 bases; unmatched junction bases: 6. The chain joins TRBV20-1 to TRBJ1-2; 8 positions match TRBD1. The sequence derives from an adult woman who had mild COVID-19 (a few samples of this study predate the infection). Cell type and time point are not known. The sample taken for sequencing was PBMCs or a T cell subset sorted from them (not recorded which). The CDR3 DNA sequence: TGCAGTGCTTTGACAGGGGCCCTCTATGGCTACACCTTC. It encodes CSALTGALYGYTF.